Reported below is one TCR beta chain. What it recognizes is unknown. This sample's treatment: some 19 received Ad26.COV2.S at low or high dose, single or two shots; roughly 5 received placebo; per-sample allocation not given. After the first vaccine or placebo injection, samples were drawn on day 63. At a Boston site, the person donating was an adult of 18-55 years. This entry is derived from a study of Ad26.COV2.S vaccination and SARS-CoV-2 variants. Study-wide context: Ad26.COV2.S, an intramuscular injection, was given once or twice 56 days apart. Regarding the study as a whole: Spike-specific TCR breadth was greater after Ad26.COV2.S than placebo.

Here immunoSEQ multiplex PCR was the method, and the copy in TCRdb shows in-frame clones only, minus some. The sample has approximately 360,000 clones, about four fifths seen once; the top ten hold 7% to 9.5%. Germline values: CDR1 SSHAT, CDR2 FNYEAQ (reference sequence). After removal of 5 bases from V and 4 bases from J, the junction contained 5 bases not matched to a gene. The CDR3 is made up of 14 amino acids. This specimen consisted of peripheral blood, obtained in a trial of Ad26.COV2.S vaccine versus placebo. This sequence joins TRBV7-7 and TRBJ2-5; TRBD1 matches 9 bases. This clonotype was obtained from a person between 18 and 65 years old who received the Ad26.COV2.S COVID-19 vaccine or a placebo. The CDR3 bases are TGTGCCAGCAGCCCCACAGGGGGCGGAGAGACCCAGTACTTC. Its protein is CASSPTGGGETQYF.